Listed below are T cell receptor beta chains from one sample, sequenced in a study of blood T cell repertoires in COVID-19. Sequenced by immunoSEQ multiplex PCR; TCRdb stores in-frame clones only, minus some. This sample carries fewer than 85,000 clones, roughly four fifths of them seen once, and the ten largest clones take 5.5% to 8%. The sequencing input was peripheral blood. The receptors here all came from a man aged 25-45 years with COVID-19, enrolled during active disease. Both conserved end residues are trimmed from each CDR3. The order of the fields is V gene, J gene, CDR3 protein.

>TRBV30|TRBJ1-4
AWSGGTATNEKLF
>TRBV6-4|TRBJ2-7
ASSPRPDGSEQY
>TRBV9|TRBJ2-7
ASSPRTGATYEQY
>TRBV6-6|TRBJ2-1
ASIRSSGTASYNEQF
>TRBV27|TRBJ1-2
ASSLDGLYGYT
>TRBV10-1|TRBJ2-7
ASSESRQGSHYEQY
>TRBV19|TRBJ1-3
ASRTTGDGNTIY
>TRBV6-4|TRBJ2-2
ASSDTSGTTGELF
>TRBV7-2|TRBJ2-5
ASRKTGGSETQY
>TRBV6-5|TRBJ1-3
ASSTWRGHGNTIY
>TRBV11-3|TRBJ1-1
ASSLGQGNTEAF
>TRBV6-5|TRBJ2-3
ASSRLAETDTQY
>TRBV29-1|TRBJ1-1
SAGTLGNTEAF
>TRBV4-1|TRBJ1-1
ASSQVAGGNTEAF
>TRBV7-8|TRBJ2-7
ASSRGGAGGSDYEQY
>TRBV13|TRBJ2-2
ASSPESTGELF
>TRBV19|TRBJ2-6
ASSMGLAGASGANVLT
>TRBV7-7|TRBJ1-6
ASSPLQWGRRNSPLH
>TRBV7-9|TRBJ2-7
ASSFPGQTYEQY
>TRBV30|TRBJ2-7
AYDRATGGIYEQY
>TRBV29-1|TRBJ2-5
SVAGEETQY
>TRBV28|TRBJ2-2
ASSRGGSLGELF
>TRBV10-3|TRBJ2-7
AISEPTSGAPHEQY
>TRBV9|TRBJ1-2
ASSVGGQSVLNYGYT
>TRBV11-2|TRBJ2-2
ASSRRGNTGELF
>TRBV5-4|TRBJ2-5
ASSKARGQETQY
>TRBV14|TRBJ1-2
ASSQDRGGRNYGYT
>TRBV6-4|TRBJ2-3
ASSEGQGTDTQY
>TRBV7-2|TRBJ1-5
ASSPETGWNQPQH
>TRBV7-7|TRBJ2-2
ASSLGTSGSGELF
>TRBV30|TRBJ2-2
AWSAPGQDTGELF
>TRBV13|TRBJ2-7
ASSRRQGGQY
>TRBV7-9|TRBJ2-1
AIHSGSAEQF
>TRBV7-3|TRBJ1-6
ASSAWTVGLYY
>TRBV29-1|TRBJ2-5
SVPSGGETQY
>TRBV6-2/TRBV6-3|TRBJ1-2
ASSYSWAHT
>TRBV10-3|TRBJ1-2
AITTGDYGYT
>TRBV18|TRBJ1-1
ASSLNRENTEAF
>TRBV21-1|TRBJ1-1
ARQQGVGASSNTEAF
>TRBV27|TRBJ2-4
ASSRQGSKNIQY
>TRBV3-1/TRBV3-2|TRBJ2-5
ASSQTGRGQY
>TRBV7-6|TRBJ2-1
ASSLAPEYNEQF
>TRBV7-6|TRBJ2-2
ASSSLTSGRANTGELF
>TRBV2|TRBJ2-7
ASSEARGTGNEQY
>TRBV12-3/TRBV12-4|TRBJ1-1
ASTWTGTEAF
>TRBV6-2/TRBV6-3|TRBJ2-4
ASSSPPGYIQY
>TRBV19|TRBJ1-3
ASSIGGVRPTSGNTIY
>TRBV7-2|TRBJ2-3
ASSLDGGRTDTQY
>TRBV18|TRBJ2-3
ASSKREADTQY
>TRBV7-2|TRBJ2-3
ASSFTGGPTDTQY